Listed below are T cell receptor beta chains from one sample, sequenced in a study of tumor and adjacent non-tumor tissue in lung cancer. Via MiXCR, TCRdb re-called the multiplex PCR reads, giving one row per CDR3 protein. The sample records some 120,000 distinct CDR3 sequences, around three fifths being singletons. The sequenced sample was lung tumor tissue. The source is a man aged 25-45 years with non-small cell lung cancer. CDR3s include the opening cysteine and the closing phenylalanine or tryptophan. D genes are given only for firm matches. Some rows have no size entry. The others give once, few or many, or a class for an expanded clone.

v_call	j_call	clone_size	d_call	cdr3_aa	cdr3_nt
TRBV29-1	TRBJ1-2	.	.	CSVEERNRCYTF	TGCAGCGTTGAGGAGAGGAATCGGTGCTACACCTTC
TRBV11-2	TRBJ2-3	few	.	CASGRSPDTDTQYF	TGTGCCAGCGGCAGGAGTCCAGACACAGATACGCAGTATTTT
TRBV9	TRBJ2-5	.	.	CASSVGVQETQYF	TGTGCCAGCAGCGTAGGAGTTCAAGAGACCCAGTACTTC
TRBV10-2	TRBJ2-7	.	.	CTRSDSRGGYTSYEQYF	TGCACCCGCAGTGACTCTCGAGGGGGATACACTTCCTACGAGCAGTACTTC
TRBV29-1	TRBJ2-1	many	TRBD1	CSAGTDVVDEQFF	TGCAGCGCCGGGACAGACGTCGTCGATGAGCAGTTCTTC
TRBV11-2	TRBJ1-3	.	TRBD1	CASSLVAGQILGNTIYF	TGTGCCAGCAGCTTAGTGGCGGGACAGATCTTGGGAAACACCATATATTTT
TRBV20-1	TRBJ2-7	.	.	CNASFAGSRDEQYF	TGCAATGCTAGTTTCGCCGGGAGCAGGGACGAGCAGTACTTC
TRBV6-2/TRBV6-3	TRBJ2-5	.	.	CANSLPKGTQYF	TGTGCCAACAGCCTACCTAAAGGGACACAGTACTTC
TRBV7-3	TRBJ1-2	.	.	CASSSDRIYTF	TGTGCCAGCAGCTCTGACAGGATCTACACCTTC
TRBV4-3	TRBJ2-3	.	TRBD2	CASSQVGGAVTQYF	TGCGCTAGCAGCCAAGTCGGGGGGGCAGTTACGCAGTATTTT